A single sample gave rise to the 17 T cell receptor beta chains below, sequenced in a study of blood T cell repertoires in COVID-19. Only in-frame clones appear in the TCRdb table, and some are missing; sequencing was by immunoSEQ multiplex PCR. The sample has more than 100,000 clones; about 89% are singletons. Sample: peripheral blood. The receptors here all came from a woman aged 60-70 years with acute or convalescent COVID-19.

V is TRBV9 and J is TRBJ2-2, with D maybe TRBD1 (6 bases). There are 14 residues in the CDR3. Trimming took 0 bases from V and 13 from J, leaving 16 bases between them. Germline lookup yields CDR1 SGDLS and CDR2 YYNGEE. CDR3 coding DNA: TGTGCCAGCAGCGTAGGGGGGCAGGGGCATGGGCTGTTTTTT. Its protein is CASSVGGQGHGLFF. Filled out from reference TRBV9 and TRBJ2-2, the complete variable domain reads DSGVTQTPKHLITATGQRVTLRCSPRSGDLSVYWYQQSLDQGLQFLIQYYNGEERAKGNILERFSAQQFPDLHSELNLSSLELGDSALYFCASSVGGQGHGLFFGEGSRLTVL.

The genes are TRBV4-1 and TRBJ2-1, with D possibly being TRBD2 (6 bases). V dropped 0 bases and J dropped 10 bases, with 16 bases sitting between them. This CDR3 is 15 amino acids long. Germline assignment: CDR1 MGHRA and CDR2 YSYEKL. For the CDR3, the DNA is TGCGCCAGCAGCCAAGATGGGACTCCGCTAAGCGAGCAGTTCTTC. Its translation: CASSQDGTPLSEQFF.

V usage is TRBV28 and J usage is TRBJ1-2; 10 bases are a match to TRBD1. Per the germline V gene, CDR1 is MDHEN and CDR2 is SYDVKM. V lost 7 bases to trimming and J lost 8 bases; unmatched junction nucleotides: 10. This CDR3 comprises 14 residues. In nucleotides, the CDR3 is TGTGCCAGCATTCCCTCGGGACAGGGGTTGGGCTACACCTTC. Its protein product is CASIPSGQGLGYTF.

The genes are TRBV2 and TRBJ2-3; TRBD1 might be the D (5 bases). V was trimmed by 1 base and J by 2 bases, leaving 13 bases between them. Per the germline V gene, CDR1 is SNHLY and CDR2 is FYNNEI. The CDR3 length is 16 residues. CDR3 bases: TGTGCCAGCAGTGAAGAACAGGTTCTATTCACAGATACGCAGTATTTT. It encodes CASSEEQVLFTDTQYF. Full variable domain (missing parts from reference TRBV2 and TRBJ2-3): EPEVTQTPSHQVTQMGQEVILRCVPISNHLYFYWYRQILGQKVEFLVSFYNNEISEKSEIFDDQFSVERPDGSNFTLKIRSTKLEDSAMYFCASSEEQVLFTDTQYFGPGTRLTVL.

This chain uses TRBV10-3 with TRBJ1-3, with D possibly TRBD1 on 6 matching bases. Germline CDR1 ENHRY, CDR2 SYGVKD. V lost 7 bases, J lost 4 bases, and 11 bases lay in between. This CDR3 is built from 13 residues. The CDR3 protein is CAITPGDGNTIYF. The CDR3 bases are TGTGCCATCACCCCAGGGGACGGAAACACCATATATTTT.

The rearrangement links TRBV19 to TRBJ1-1; D gene uncertain. Germline CDR1 reads LNHDA; CDR2 reads SQIVND (reference sequence). The CDR3 length is 12 residues. The V and J ends lost 8 bases and 2 bases respectively, with 9 bases between them. The CDR3, as DNA: TGTGCCAGTCTATCAGGAAACACTGAAGCTTTCTTT. Its protein is CASLSGNTEAFF.

The chain links TRBV2 to TRBJ1-6; 9 bases fit TRBD1. Germline-derived CDR1 and CDR2 are SNHLY and FYNNEI. V lost 6 bases, J lost 2 bases, and 5 bases stayed unmatched. The length of the CDR3 is 16 residues. The CDR3 bases are TGTGCCAGCAGGGCGGGACAGGGTACCTATAATTCACCCCTCCACTTT. This gives the protein CASRAGQGTYNSPLHF.

V usage is TRBV29-1 and J usage is TRBJ2-2; no firm D call. The germline V and J ends were trimmed by 0 bases and 5 bases, with 7 bases remaining between them. The germline V gene has CDR1 SQVTM and CDR2 ANQGSEA. CDR3 length equals 13 residues. The CDR3 sequence is CSVEDFATGELFF. CDR3 DNA sequence: TGCAGCGTTGAAGATTTCGCGACCGGGGAGCTGTTTTTT.

The chain combines TRBV29-1 with TRBJ2-5; TRBD1 is a possible D gene (6 bases). The CDR3 is made up of 13 amino acids. The V end lost 4 bases, the J end lost 2 bases, and 11 bases lay between the germline ends. Germline loops: CDR1 SQVTM, CDR2 ANQGSEA. The CDR3 spells CSVGRQAQETQYF. For the CDR3, the DNA is TGCAGCGTTGGGAGACAGGCGCAAGAGACCCAGTACTTC.

This chain joins TRBV5-1 and TRBJ1-1; TRBD1 is a possible D gene (6 bases). The V end lost 4 bases, the J end lost 3 bases, and 16 bases lay between the germline ends. Germline loops: CDR1 SGHRS, CDR2 YFSETQ. There are 15 residues in the CDR3. CDR3: CASSGTTGADTEAFF. The CDR3 DNA follows: TGCGCCAGCAGCGGAACGACAGGTGCGGACACTGAAGCTTTCTTT.

This CDR3 reads CASSRYSYGYTF. The DNA of the CDR3 is TGTGCCAGCTCGCGTTACTCCTATGGCTACACCTTC. The V call is TRBV3-1 (or the pseudogene TRBV3-2), the J call TRBJ1-2; D unresolved. Trimming shortened V by 8 bases and J by 4 bases, and 11 bases separated the two germline ends. The germline V gene has CDR1 LGHDT and CDR2 YNNKEL (reference sequence). This CDR3 is 12 amino acids long.

The genes are TRBV19 and TRBJ2-1; 8 bases match TRBD1. This CDR3 has 14 amino acids. Germline loops: CDR1 LNHDA, CDR2 SQIVND (reference sequence). V was clipped by 8 bases and J by 6 bases; unmatched bases: 9. The CDR3 sequence: CASRLGQGGNEQFF. CDR3 nucleotide sequence: TGTGCCAGTCGTCTCGGACAGGGAGGCAATGAGCAGTTCTTC.

This rearrangement joins TRBV7-9 to TRBJ2-1; 7 positions match TRBD2. CDR1 SEHNR and CDR2 FQNEAQ come from the germline V gene (reference sequence). The CDR3 extends over 16 amino acids. The trim removed 1 base at V and 5 bases at J, leaving 8 bases unmatched. As DNA, the CDR3 is TGTGCCAGCAGCTTAGTCGGTGGGAGGGCCGACAATGAGCAGTTCTTC. Protein sequence: CASSLVGGRADNEQFF.

The J gene is TRBJ2-1, the V gene TRBV29-1, with TRBD2 matching 9 bases. The CDR3 contains 15 residues. After removal of 8 bases from V and 3 bases from J, the junction contained 11 bases not matched to a gene. Germline CDR1 SQVTM, CDR2 ANQGSEA. CDR3 protein: CSFIAGEPYYNEQFF. The CDR3 DNA reads as TGCAGCTTCATAGCGGGAGAACCCTACTACAATGAGCAGTTCTTC.

The chain employs TRBV5-1 and TRBJ1-1, with 9 bases lining up with TRBD1. Germline CDR1 and CDR2: SGHRS and YFSETQ. The trim removed 0 bases at V and 4 bases at J, leaving 10 bases unmatched. The CDR3 contains 17 residues. CDR3 sequence reads: CASSLAGTGFVGTEAFF. In DNA, the CDR3 is TGCGCCAGCAGCTTGGCCGGGACAGGGTTTGTTGGCACTGAAGCTTTCTTT.

The J gene is TRBJ1-1, the V gene TRBV6-5; 8 nucleotides match TRBD1. This CDR3 spans 14 amino acids. Germline V gene lookup returns CDR1 MNHEY and CDR2 SVGAGI. V shed 4 bases, J shed 4 bases, and the junction held 5 bases outside the gene matches. CDR3 DNA: TGTGCCAGCAGTTCCCTGACAGGGGTCACTGAAGCTTTCTTT. Translation: CASSSLTGVTEAFF.

The chain uses TRBV6-1 and TRBJ2-1; D possibly corresponds to TRBD2 (5 bases). The CDR3 extends over 15 amino acids. The germline gives CDR1 MNHNS, CDR2 SASEGT. V gave up 3 bases and J gave up 2 bases, with 11 bases separating them. The DNA for the CDR3 is TGTGCCAGCAGTGAGAGGAGGTTCGCCTACAATGAGCAGTTCTTC. Translated, it gives CASSERRFAYNEQFF.